This T cell receptor beta chain was documented in a study of blood T cell repertoires in COVID-19. With regard to this clone: The sample has other DNA sequences that encode this CDR3 too.

Germline V gene data show CDR1 as LGHDT and CDR2 as YNNKEL (reference sequence). Losses at the gene ends were 4 bases for V and 8 bases for J; bases not matched to a gene: 5. The CDR3 consists of 14 residues. Profiling relied on immunoSEQ multiplex PCR, and the TCRdb table lists in-frame clones only, not all of them. The sample includes fewer than 400,000 clones, more than 75% of them seen just once. The material sequenced was peripheral blood. This sequence originates from a human donor in a cohort sampled during active COVID-19. The chain joins TRBV3-1 (or the pseudogene TRBV3-2) to TRBJ1-4; 9 bases are a match to TRBD1. The CDR3 DNA reads TGTGCCAGCAGCCCGCGGGACAGGGACGAAAAACTGTTTTTT. Amino acids: CASSPRDRDEKLFF.